This TCR beta chain was profiled in a study of human thymus T cells. General study findings and limits: Thymic and blood repertoires appeared to show biased V and J gene usage.

Germline CDR1 reads SGHTA; CDR2 reads FQGNSA. The junction had 5 bases not matched to a gene; V was cut back by 5 bases and J by 2 bases. The CDR3 sequence is 15 residues long. With respect to this clone: The antigen is unknown.

Some clones are missing from TCRdb's copy, which holds only in-frame ones; the method was immunoSEQ multiplex PCR. Counted here are roughly 130,000 clones, 90% to 95% occurring once; the ten biggest clones make up 0.02% to 0.03%. From resections taken during corrective heart surgery, the thymus tissue was obtained. Donor material was obtained from healthy Finnish infants undergoing corrective surgery for congenital heart defects. The gene calls are TRBV7-2 and TRBJ2-1, with 8 bases identical to TRBD2. This TCR came from a boy less than two years old with a congenital heart defect but otherwise immunologically healthy. Sequencing was carried out using thymus tissue. This chain's CDR3 is CASSREGGPYNEQFF. For the CDR3, the DNA is TGTGCCAGCAGCCGGGAGGGGGGGCCCTACAATGAGCAGTTCTTC.